Described below is a single TCR beta chain sequence and its context. Its matching antigen is unknown. This sample is part of a study of T cell responses to AZD1222 COVID-19 vaccine. Whole-study findings and limits: The study identified only six AZD1222 recipients as seropositive at baseline.

Assay: immunoSEQ multiplex PCR; the TCRdb copy retains only in-frame clones and omits some. The table has 160,000 or so clones, approximately 90% seen once. CDR3 size: 14 residues. The germline V gene has CDR1 KGHSH and CDR2 LQKENI. Germline trimming cut 6 bases from V and 0 bases from J; bases unmatched to any gene: 2. The input for sequencing was peripheral blood, taken on day 0 of AZD1222 vaccination. The receptor was derived from an adult in good health. The chain uses TRBV18 and TRBJ1-3; TRBD1 matches at 7 bases. As DNA, the CDR3 is TGTGCCAGCTCCCGGGACAGCTCTGGAAACACCATATATTTT. Protein sequence: CASSRDSSGNTIYF.